Listed here are 15 T cell receptor beta chains from one sample, sequenced in a study of blood T cell repertoires in COVID-19. Measured with immunoSEQ multiplex PCR; TCRdb has only the in-frame clones, and not every one. The sample has 300,000 to 350,000 clones, 90% seen once; the top ten hold nearly 7%. Input material: peripheral blood. These receptor sequences come from a woman younger than 45 with COVID-19, enrolled during active disease.

In DNA, the CDR3 is TGTGCCAGCTCACCTCGAACGACAGCTACGAACACTGAAGCTTTCTTT. Translating gives CASSPRTTATNTEAFF. V is TRBV18 and J is TRBJ1-1; a weak D match, TRBD1 (5 bases). The length of the CDR3 is 16 residues. The germline CDR1 and CDR2 sequences are KGHSH and LQKENI. Trimming took 3 bases from V and 1 from J, leaving 15 bases between them.

This clone was picked up one time. The chain carries TRBV5-4 and TRBJ1-1; D unresolved. Trimming removed 0 bases from V and 1 base from J, with 13 bases in between. The germline V gene encodes CDR1 SGHNT and CDR2 YYREEE (reference sequence). This CDR3 is 16 amino acids long. CDR3 DNA sequence: TGTGCCAGCAGCTTGGCCTTTTCAAGGAGGAACACTGAAGCTTTCTTT. Its protein product is CASSLAFSRRNTEAFF.

This chain joins TRBV19 and TRBJ1-2, with D possibly being TRBD1 (6 bases). The CDR3 is 13 residues long. In germline, CDR1 is LNHDA, CDR2 SQIVND (reference sequence). The V gene lost 1 base and the J gene lost 8 bases, with 11 bases spanning the gap. This chain's CDR3 is CASSIATGGGYTF. The DNA for the CDR3 is TGTGCCAGTAGTATAGCGACAGGAGGAGGCTACACCTTC. The full variable domain, its missing parts supplied by reference TRBV19 and TRBJ1-2, is DGGITQSPKYLFRKEGQNVTLSCEQNLNHDAMYWYRQDPGQGLRLIYYSQIVNDFQKGDIAEGYSVSREKKESFPLTVTSAQKNPTAFYLCASSIATGGGYTFGSGTRLTVV.

The chain uses TRBV28 and TRBJ2-2; 11 bases are shared with TRBD2. The CDR3 is 15 amino acids. Germline V CDR1 and CDR2: MDHEN, SYDVKM. V lost 7 bases, J lost 3 bases, and 4 bases stayed unmatched. Here the CDR3 DNA reads TGTGCCAGCAACCCACTAGCGGGAGACACCGGGGAGCTGTTTTTT. Residues: CASNPLAGDTGELFF.

The chain uses TRBV5-1 and TRBJ2-3, with 13 bases aligning to TRBD2. From germline, CDR1 is SGHRS and CDR2 YFSETQ. The trim removed 3 bases at V and 2 bases at J, leaving 3 bases unmatched. This CDR3 is built from 16 residues. CDR3 DNA: TGCGCCAGCAGCTCCGGGACTAGCGGGAACACAGATACGCAGTATTTT. Translation: CASSSGTSGNTDTQYF.

The chain employs TRBV9 and TRBJ1-1; TRBD1 matches 8 bases. Germline CDR1 SGDLS, CDR2 YYNGEE. The trim removed 0 bases at V and 0 bases at J, leaving 13 bases unmatched. This CDR3 comprises 19 residues. CDR3 in DNA: TGTGCCAGCAGCGTAGCTATTACACAACAGGGGGAAGTGAACACTGAAGCTTTCTTT. It translates to CASSVAITQQGEVNTEAFF. The whole variable domain, remainder taken from reference TRBV9 and TRBJ1-1, is DSGVTQTPKHLITATGQRVTLRCSPRSGDLSVYWYQQSLDQGLQFLIQYYNGEERAKGNILERFSAQQFPDLHSELNLSSLELGDSALYFCASSVAITQQGEVNTEAFFGQGTRLTVV.

In this sample, this clone turned up once. The rearrangement links TRBV6-5 to TRBJ1-3, with 7 bases fitting TRBD1. The V and J ends lost 6 bases and 0 bases, in that order; junction bases with no gene match: 5. The CDR3 sequence is 15 residues long. Germline V CDR1 and CDR2: MNHEY, SVGAGI. The CDR3 region is CASRPDRVSGNTIYF. CDR3 nucleotide sequence: TGTGCCAGCAGACCTGACAGGGTCTCTGGAAACACCATATATTTT.

This chain links TRBV6-2 or TRBV6-3 with TRBJ2-4; D is perhaps TRBD2 (6 bases). The V gene lost 2 bases and the J gene lost 5 bases, with 13 bases spanning the gap. CDR1 is MNHEY and CDR2 is SVGEGT in the germline V gene. The CDR3 totals 15 residues. CDR3 amino acids: CASSYAPGVENIQYF. Here the CDR3 DNA reads TGTGCCAGCAGTTACGCTCCGGGGGTCGAAAACATTCAGTACTTC.

The chain uses TRBV5-4 and TRBJ1-1; 9 bases map to TRBD1. The CDR3 is 14 amino acids. V was clipped by 3 bases and J by 4 bases; unmatched bases: 4. Germline-derived CDR1 and CDR2 are SGHNT and YYREEE (reference sequence). The CDR3 protein is CASSWGQGSTEAFF. CDR3 DNA sequence: TGTGCCAGCAGCTGGGGACAGGGTAGCACTGAAGCTTTCTTT.

The chain joins TRBV7-2 to TRBJ2-1; TRBD2 agrees at 9 bases. The J segment lost 7 bases and the V segment lost 5 bases, leaving 9 bases of the junction unmatched. The CDR3 totals 15 residues. Germline V CDR1 and CDR2: SGHTA, FQGNSA. The CDR3 DNA sequence: TGTGCCAGCAGCCAAATCGGACTAGCGAGTAATGAGCAGTTCTTC. It encodes CASSQIGLASNEQFF. Complete variable domain (other parts from reference TRBV7-2 and TRBJ2-1): GAGVSQSPSNKVTEKGKDVELRCDPISGHTALYWYRQSLGQGLEFLIYFQGNSAPDKSGLPSDRFSAERTGGSVSTLTIQRTQQEDSAVYLCASSQIGLASNEQFFGPGTRLTVL.

The chain recombines TRBV27 with TRBJ2-1; 10 positions match TRBD1. V shed 7 bases, J shed 7 bases, and the junction held 10 bases outside the gene matches. This CDR3 is built from 15 residues. Germline CDR1 MNHEY, CDR2 SMNVEV (reference sequence). CDR3 coding DNA: TGTGCCAGCAACTCGGGGACAGGGGTGAAGAATGAGCAGTTCTTC. Translating gives CASNSGTGVKNEQFF.

The chain recombines TRBV11-2 with TRBJ2-3; 7 nucleotides match TRBD1. V shed 1 base, J shed 5 bases, and the junction held 6 bases outside the gene matches. The germline V gene has CDR1 SGHAT and CDR2 FQNNGV. The CDR3 spans 15 residues. For the CDR3, the DNA is TGTGCCAGCAGCTTAGGACAGGGCTTTGGAGATACGCAGTATTTT. Protein product: CASSLGQGFGDTQYF.

V is TRBV24-1 and J is TRBJ2-7, with 8 bases fitting TRBD1. Per germline, CDR1 KGHDR and CDR2 SFDVKD. This CDR3 spans 14 amino acids. The V segment lost 5 bases and the J segment 6 bases; nucleotides outside the gene matches: 8. CDR3 amino acids: CATSGQGAPSEQYF. CDR3 in DNA: TGTGCCACCAGTGGGCAGGGGGCCCCATCCGAGCAGTACTTC.

To note about this clone: Other nucleotide sequences in the sample specify the same CDR3. The chain is built from TRBV2 and TRBJ2-5; 10 nucleotides agree with TRBD1. The CDR3 runs to 12 residues. CDR1 is SNHLY, CDR2 FYNNEI, per germline. The V and J ends lost 6 bases and 5 bases, in that order; junction bases with no gene match: 0. The CDR3: CASRDRGETQYF. The CDR3 nucleotides are TGTGCCAGCAGGGACAGGGGGGAGACCCAGTACTTC.

V and J are TRBV29-1 and TRBJ1-5, with D hard to call. Germline V gives CDR1 SQVTM, CDR2 ANQGSEA. V was clipped by 5 bases and J by 9 bases, with 14 bases between them. CDR3 length: 12 amino acids. The CDR3 loop is CSVSGGSGPQHF. The CDR3 DNA reads TGCAGCGTTAGTGGTGGGTCAGGGCCCCAGCATTTT.